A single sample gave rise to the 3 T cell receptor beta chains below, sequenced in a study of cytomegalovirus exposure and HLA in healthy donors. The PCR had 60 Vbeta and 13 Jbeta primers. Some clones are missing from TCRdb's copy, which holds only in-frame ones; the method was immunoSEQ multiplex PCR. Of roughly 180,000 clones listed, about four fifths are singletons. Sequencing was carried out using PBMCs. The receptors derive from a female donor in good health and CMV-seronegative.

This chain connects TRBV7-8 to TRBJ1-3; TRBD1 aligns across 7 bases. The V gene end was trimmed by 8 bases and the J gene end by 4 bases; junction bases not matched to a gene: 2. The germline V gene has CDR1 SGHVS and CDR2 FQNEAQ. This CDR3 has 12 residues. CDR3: CASGTAGNTIYF. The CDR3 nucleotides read TGTGCCAGCGGGACAGCCGGAAACACCATATATTTT.

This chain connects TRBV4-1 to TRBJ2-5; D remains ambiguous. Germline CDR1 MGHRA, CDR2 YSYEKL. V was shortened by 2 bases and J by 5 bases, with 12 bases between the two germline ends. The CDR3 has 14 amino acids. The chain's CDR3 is CASSQIGPSETQYF. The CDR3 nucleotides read TGCGCCAGCAGCCAAATTGGGCCCTCCGAGACCCAGTACTTC.

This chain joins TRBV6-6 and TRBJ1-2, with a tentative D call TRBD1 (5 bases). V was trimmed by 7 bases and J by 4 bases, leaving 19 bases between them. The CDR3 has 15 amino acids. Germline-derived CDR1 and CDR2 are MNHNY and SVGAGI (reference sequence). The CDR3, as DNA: TGTGCCAGCATTGGCCGTAGGGGCGACGGCTATGGCTACACCTTC. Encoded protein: CASIGRRGDGYGYTF.